Included here is one TCR beta chain sequence, with context. Its specificity is unknown. CDR1 is SEHNR and CDR2 is FQNEAQ in the germline V gene (reference sequence). This CDR3 is 15 amino acids long. J was trimmed by 6 bases and V by 1 base; bases with no gene match: 1. Vbeta (60) and Jbeta (13) primers were used in the PCR. Data came from immunoSEQ multiplex PCR; TCRdb stores just in-frame clones and leaves some out. Recorded for this sample: about 55,000 clones. The data belong to a study of cytomegalovirus exposure and HLA in healthy donors. Study conclusions and caveats: Cytomegalovirus-associated status was assigned to approximately 160 TCR beta chains.

The sequenced material came from PBMCs. The sequence derives from a man aged 45-65 years in good health and CMV-seropositive. V and J are TRBV7-9 and TRBJ2-1; 12 bases map to TRBD2. As DNA, the CDR3 is TGTGCCAGCAGCTTAGGGACTAGCGGGATCAATGAGCAGTTCTTC. It yields the protein CASSLGTSGINEQFF. Full variable domain (outside the CDR3, taken from reference TRBV7-9 and TRBJ2-1): DTGVSQNPRHKITKRGQNVTFRCDPISEHNRLYWYRQTLGQGPEFLTYFQNEAQLEKSRLLSDRFSAERPKGSFSTLEIQRTEQGDSAMYLCASSLGTSGINEQFFGPGTRLTVL.